A selection of T cell receptor beta chains follows, all from one sample in a study of identical twins. TCRdb re-derived calls from the 5' RACE reads in MiXCR, one entry per CDR3 protein. There are a few hundred thousand distinct CDR3 sequences in the sample; roughly 15% occur only once, and more than 0.4% lies in the top ten. This sample also appeared in a second study, on yellow fever vaccine responses in identical twins.

Sequenced input: CD4+ T cells sorted from blood. The receptor set was obtained from a woman younger than 30 in good health. CDR3s include the opening cysteine and the closing phenylalanine or tryptophan. A row's size may be missing; if present it is once, few, many or a size class.

clone_size v_call cdr3_aa
NA TRBV20-1 CSAIRLAAGTSGIEQYF
few TRBV20-1 CSAAGLSGDNEQFF
few TRBV9 CASSVEGWETNEKLFF
NA TRBV5-1 CASSLVGQNEKLFF
few TRBV5-6 CASSLGVSLDEQFF
NA TRBV7-6 CASSLRSSPSGGTRQDTQYF
few TRBV5-6 CASSLDQWTDGYTF
few TRBV5-1 CASSLTGNQHGYTF
few TRBV29-1 CSVTLPSEQFF
few TRBV12-3/TRBV12-4 CASNPTGESSPLHF
NA TRBV6-1 CASRLGASGQQYF
NA TRBV6-1 CASSRRNSNQPQHF
few TRBV2 CASKSGGPAVQYF
NA TRBV29-1 CSVRTGTYNEQFF
many TRBV29-1 CSVEDPQGHSYEQYF
NA TRBV12-3/TRBV12-4 CASSLRGAGGETQYF
NA TRBV4-1 CASSHLSSSGANVLTF
few TRBV20-1 CSGAQGNQPQHF
NA TRBV28 CASSPSVGRATDTQYF